Below, one T cell receptor beta chain is given with its context. The PCR contained 60 Vbeta and 13 Jbeta primers. The data were produced by immunoSEQ multiplex PCR, yet TCRdb's version contains in-frame clones alone and is incomplete. This sample has around 180,000 clones, with roughly 84% found just once. Germline assignment: CDR1 GTSNPN and CDR2 SVGIG (reference sequence). The CDR3 spans 14 residues. Trimming took off 3 bases at V and 8 bases at J, with 17 bases between the two ends. This specimen comes from a study of cytomegalovirus exposure and HLA in healthy donors. While unrecorded immune exposures were likely, the donors were nominally healthy when sampled.

This TCR derives from a boy aged 2 to 10 in good health and CMV-seronegative. Specimen: PBMCs. The chain carries TRBV30 and TRBJ1-5; perhaps TRBD1 as D (5 bases). CDR3: CAWSPGTWGEPQHF. DNA of the CDR3: TGTGCCTGGAGCCCGGGGACTTGGGGAGAGCCCCAGCATTTT. Using reference TRBV30 and TRBJ1-5 for the parts outside the CDR3, the full variable domain is SQTIHQWPATLVQPVGSPLSLECTVEGTSNPNLYWYRQAAGRGLQLLFYSVGIGQISSEVPQNLSASRPQDRQFILSSKKLLLSDSGFYLCAWSPGTWGEPQHFGDGTRLSIL.